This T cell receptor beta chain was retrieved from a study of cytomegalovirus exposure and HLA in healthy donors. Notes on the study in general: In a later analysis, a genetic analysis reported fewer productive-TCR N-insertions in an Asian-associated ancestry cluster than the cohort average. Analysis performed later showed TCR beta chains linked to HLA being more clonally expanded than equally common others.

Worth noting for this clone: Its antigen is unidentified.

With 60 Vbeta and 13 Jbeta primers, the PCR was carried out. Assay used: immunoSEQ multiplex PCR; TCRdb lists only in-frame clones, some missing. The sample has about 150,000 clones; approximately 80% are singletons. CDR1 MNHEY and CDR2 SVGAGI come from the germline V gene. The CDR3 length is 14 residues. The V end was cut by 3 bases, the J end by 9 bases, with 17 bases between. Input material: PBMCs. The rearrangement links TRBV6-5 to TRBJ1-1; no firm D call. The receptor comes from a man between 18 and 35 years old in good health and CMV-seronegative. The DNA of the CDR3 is TGTGCCAGCAGTTATACCACCCATCGGGAGAAAGCTTTCTTT. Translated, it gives CASSYTTHREKAFF.